Listed here are 11 T cell receptor beta chains from one sample, sequenced in a study of T cell responses to AZD1222 COVID-19 vaccine. Sequenced by immunoSEQ multiplex PCR; TCRdb stores in-frame clones only, minus some. The sample carries approximately 110,000 clones, about 86% recorded once. Sequenced here: peripheral blood, sampled on day 0 of AZD1222 vaccination. These TCRs come from an adult in good health.

DNA of the CDR3: TGCGCCAGCAGCCAAGGGGTTAACTATGGCTACACCTTC. Translating gives CASSQGVNYGYTF. The chain combines TRBV4-3 with TRBJ1-2; D uncertain. Germline V gene data show CDR1 as LGHNA and CDR2 as YSLEER. Trimming shortened V by 1 base and J by 1 base, and 4 bases separated the two germline ends. The CDR3 loop spans 13 amino acids.

This clone was detected only once. The chain combines TRBV7-2 with TRBJ1-1; D not resolved. The CDR3 contains 16 residues. The V end was cut by 2 bases, the J end by 3 bases, with 16 bases between. Looked up from germline, CDR1 is SGHTA and CDR2 is FQGNSA. CDR3 DNA: TGTGCCAGCAGCTTATCCCGTCCGGAAGTAGACACTGAAGCTTTCTTT. Protein product: CASSLSRPEVDTEAFF.

The chain recombines TRBV30 with TRBJ2-6; D not certain. Germline assignment: CDR1 GTSNPN and CDR2 SVGIG (reference sequence). This CDR3 comprises 12 residues. V was clipped by 2 bases and J by 2 bases, with 1 base between them. CDR3 amino acids: CAWSTGANVLTF. DNA for the CDR3: TGTGCCTGGAGTACTGGGGCCAACGTCCTGACTTTC. The variable domain in full, completed from reference TRBV30 and TRBJ2-6, reads SQTIHQWPATLVQPVGSPLSLECTVEGTSNPNLYWYRQAAGRGLQLLFYSVGIGQISSEVPQNLSASRPQDRQFILSSKKLLLSDSGFYLCAWSTGANVLTFGAGSRLTVL.

The gene calls are TRBV28 and TRBJ2-1; no clear D gene. This CDR3 is built from 12 residues. The V gene's germline CDR1 is MDHEN and CDR2 SYDVKM. V gave up 4 bases and J gave up 8 bases, with 9 bases separating them. The CDR3 protein is CASSYYRYEQFF. The CDR3 nucleotides read TGTGCCAGCAGTTACTATCGGTATGAGCAGTTCTTC.

V gene TRBV7-2 combines with J gene TRBJ1-5; no reliable D call. The CDR3 covers 16 residues. Trimming removed 4 bases at V and 0 bases at J, with 13 bases between. CDR1 and CDR2 (germline): SGHTA, FQGNSA. The CDR3 DNA reads TGTGCCAGCAGCTCCCGACCGGGAAGTAGCAATCAGCCCCAGCATTTT. It translates to CASSSRPGSSNQPQHF.

CDR3 loop: CASSLAAGRHTEAFF. The CDR3 DNA sequence: TGTGCCAGCAGCTTAGCGGCAGGTCGACACACTGAAGCTTTCTTT. The chain couples TRBV7-2 to TRBJ1-1; D gene unclear. The V end lost 0 bases, the J end lost 3 bases, and 11 bases lay between the germline ends. This CDR3 contains 15 residues. CDR1 is SGHTA and CDR2 is FQGNSA in the germline V gene.

This clone was counted a single time. The chain is built from TRBV6-5 and TRBJ2-1; D remains unclear. Germline CDR1 is MNHEY and CDR2 is SVGAGI. This CDR3 region has 13 residues. The V end was cut by 8 bases, the J end by 5 bases, with 13 bases between. The CDR3 sequence: CASGETGDNEQFF. The CDR3 region has the DNA TGTGCCAGCGGGGAAACGGGCGACAATGAGCAGTTCTTC.

The V call is TRBV5-1, the J call TRBJ1-5; D might be TRBD1 (5 bases). CDR1 is SGHRS, CDR2 YFSETQ, per germline. Trimming pared 2 bases from V and 6 bases from J, leaving 9 bases between. The CDR3 length is 13 residues. Here the CDR3 DNA reads TGCGCCAGCAGCTTCTCAGGGACTCAGCCCCAGCATTTT. Its protein product is CASSFSGTQPQHF.

The V and J genes are TRBV19 and TRBJ2-2, with D perhaps being TRBD1 or TRBD2 (5 bases each). The CDR3 consists of 14 residues. From germline, CDR1 is LNHDA and CDR2 SQIVND (reference sequence). V lost 7 bases to trimming and J lost 6 bases, with 15 bases between them. The CDR3 here is CASKGIGDPGELFF. CDR3 nucleotide sequence: TGTGCCAGTAAAGGCATTGGGGACCCCGGGGAGCTGTTTTTT.

This chain uses TRBV2 with TRBJ2-5, with D tentatively TRBD1 (5 bases). CDR1 and CDR2 from the germline V gene are SNHLY and FYNNEI. The CDR3 runs to 13 residues. Deletions cut 8 bases from V and 2 bases from J, with 12 bases between. The CDR3 sequence is CASGVDSQETQYF. In DNA, the CDR3 is TGTGCCAGCGGAGTAGACAGTCAAGAGACCCAGTACTTC.

The chain couples TRBV19 to TRBJ2-1, with no clear D. V gave up 4 bases and J gave up 0 bases, with 7 bases separating them. Germline V gives CDR1 LNHDA, CDR2 SQIVND (reference sequence). The CDR3 loop spans 14 amino acids. The CDR3 coding sequence is TGTGCCAGTAGTAGTCAGAGCTCCTACAATGAGCAGTTCTTC. Translated: CASSSQSSYNEQFF.